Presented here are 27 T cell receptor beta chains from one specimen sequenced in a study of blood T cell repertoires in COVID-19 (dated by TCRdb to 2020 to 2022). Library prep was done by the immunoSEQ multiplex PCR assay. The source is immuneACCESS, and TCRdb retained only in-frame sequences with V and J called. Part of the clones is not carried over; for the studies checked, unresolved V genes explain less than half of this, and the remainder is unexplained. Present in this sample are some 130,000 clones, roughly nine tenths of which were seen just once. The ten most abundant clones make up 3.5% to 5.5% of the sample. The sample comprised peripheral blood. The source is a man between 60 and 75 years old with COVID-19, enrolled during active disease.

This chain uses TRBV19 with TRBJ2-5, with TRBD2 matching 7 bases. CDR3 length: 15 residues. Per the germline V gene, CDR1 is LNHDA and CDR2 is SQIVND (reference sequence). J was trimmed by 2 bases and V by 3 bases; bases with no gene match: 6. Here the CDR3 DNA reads TGTGCCAGTAGTATGTCTAGCGGCGGTCAAGAGACCCAGTACTTC. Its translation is CASSMSSGGQETQYF. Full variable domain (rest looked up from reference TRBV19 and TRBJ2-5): DGGITQSPKYLFRKEGQNVTLSCEQNLNHDAMYWYRQDPGQGLRLIYYSQIVNDFQKGDIAEGYSVSREKKESFPLTVTSAQKNPTAFYLCASSMSSGGQETQYFGPGTRLLVL.

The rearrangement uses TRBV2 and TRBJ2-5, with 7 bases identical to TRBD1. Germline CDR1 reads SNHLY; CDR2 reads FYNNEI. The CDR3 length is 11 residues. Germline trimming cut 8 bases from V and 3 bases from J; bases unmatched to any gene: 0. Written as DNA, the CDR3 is TGTGCCAGCGGGACAGAAGAGACCCAGTACTTC. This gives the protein CASGTEETQYF.

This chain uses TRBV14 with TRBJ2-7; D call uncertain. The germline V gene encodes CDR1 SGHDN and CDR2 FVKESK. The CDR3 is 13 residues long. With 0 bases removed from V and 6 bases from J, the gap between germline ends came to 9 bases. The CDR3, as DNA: TGTGCCAGCAGCCAAGACCGAACTCTCGAGCAGTACTTC. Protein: CASSQDRTLEQYF.

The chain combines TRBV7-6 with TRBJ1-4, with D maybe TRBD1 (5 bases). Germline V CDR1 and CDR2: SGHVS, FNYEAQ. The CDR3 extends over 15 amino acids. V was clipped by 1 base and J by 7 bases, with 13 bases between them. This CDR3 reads CASSLVTGRGEKLFF. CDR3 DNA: TGTGCCAGCAGCTTAGTAACGGGGAGGGGTGAAAAACTGTTTTTT.

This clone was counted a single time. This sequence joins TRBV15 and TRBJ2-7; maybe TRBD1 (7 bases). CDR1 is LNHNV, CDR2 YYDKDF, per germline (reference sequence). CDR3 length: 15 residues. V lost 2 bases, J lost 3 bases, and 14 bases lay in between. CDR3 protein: CATSRLRGVGYEQYF. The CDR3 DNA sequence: TGTGCCACCAGCAGACTCAGGGGGGTCGGCTACGAGCAGTACTTC.

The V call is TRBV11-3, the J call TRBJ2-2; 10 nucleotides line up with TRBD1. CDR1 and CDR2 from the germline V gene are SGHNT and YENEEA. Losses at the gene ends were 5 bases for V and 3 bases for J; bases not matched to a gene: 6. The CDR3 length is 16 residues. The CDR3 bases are TGTGCCAGCAGCCCACCGACAGGGGGCGACACCGGGGAGCTGTTTTTT. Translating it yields CASSPPTGGDTGELFF.

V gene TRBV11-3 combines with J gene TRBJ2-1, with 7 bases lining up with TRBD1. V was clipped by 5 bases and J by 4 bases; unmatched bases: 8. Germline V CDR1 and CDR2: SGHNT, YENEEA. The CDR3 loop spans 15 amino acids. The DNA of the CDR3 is TGTGCCAGCAGCCAACGACAGGGCGAATACAATGAGCAGTTCTTC. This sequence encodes CASSQRQGEYNEQFF. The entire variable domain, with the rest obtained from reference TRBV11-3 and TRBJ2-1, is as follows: EAGVVQSPRYKIIEKKQPVAFWCNPISGHNTLYWYLQNLGQGPELLIRYENEEAVDDSQLPKDRFSAERLKGVDSTLKIQPAELGDSAVYLCASSQRQGEYNEQFFGPGTRLTVL.

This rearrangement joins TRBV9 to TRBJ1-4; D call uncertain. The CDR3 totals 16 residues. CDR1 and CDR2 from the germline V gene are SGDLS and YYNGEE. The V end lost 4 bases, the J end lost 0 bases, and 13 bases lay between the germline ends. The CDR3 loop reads CASSPSVGATNEKLFF. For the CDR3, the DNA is TGTGCCAGCAGCCCGAGCGTGGGTGCAACTAATGAAAAACTGTTTTTT.

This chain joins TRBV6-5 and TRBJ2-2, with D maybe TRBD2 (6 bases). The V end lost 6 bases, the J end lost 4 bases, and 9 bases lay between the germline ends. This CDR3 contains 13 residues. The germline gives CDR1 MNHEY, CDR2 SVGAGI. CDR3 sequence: CASRGGSTGELFF. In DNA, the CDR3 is TGTGCCAGCAGGGGGGGAAGCACCGGGGAGCTGTTTTTT.

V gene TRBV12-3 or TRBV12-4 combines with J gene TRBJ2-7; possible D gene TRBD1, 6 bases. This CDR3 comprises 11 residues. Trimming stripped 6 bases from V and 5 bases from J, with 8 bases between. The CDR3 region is CASRNRDEQYF. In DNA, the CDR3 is TGTGCCAGCAGAAACAGGGACGAGCAGTACTTC.

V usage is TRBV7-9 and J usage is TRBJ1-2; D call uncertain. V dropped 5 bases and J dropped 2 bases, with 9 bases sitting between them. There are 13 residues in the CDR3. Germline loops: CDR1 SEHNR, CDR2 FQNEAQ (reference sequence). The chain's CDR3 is CASSPTENYGYTF. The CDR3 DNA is TGTGCCAGCAGCCCAACAGAGAACTATGGCTACACCTTC.

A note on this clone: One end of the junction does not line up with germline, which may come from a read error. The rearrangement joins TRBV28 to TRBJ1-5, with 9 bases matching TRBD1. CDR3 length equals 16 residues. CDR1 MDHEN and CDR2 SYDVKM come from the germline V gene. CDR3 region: CASSPTGQGSNKPQHF. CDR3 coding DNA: TGTGCCAGCAGTCCGACGGGACAGGGAAGCAATAAGCCCCAGCATTTT.

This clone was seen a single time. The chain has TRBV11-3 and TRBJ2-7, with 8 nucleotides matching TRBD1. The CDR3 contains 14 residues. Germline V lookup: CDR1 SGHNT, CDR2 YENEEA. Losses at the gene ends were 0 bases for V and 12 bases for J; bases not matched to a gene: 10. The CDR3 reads CASSLDGRTDRGYF. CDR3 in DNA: TGTGCCAGCAGCTTAGATGGACGGACTGACAGGGGGTACTTC.

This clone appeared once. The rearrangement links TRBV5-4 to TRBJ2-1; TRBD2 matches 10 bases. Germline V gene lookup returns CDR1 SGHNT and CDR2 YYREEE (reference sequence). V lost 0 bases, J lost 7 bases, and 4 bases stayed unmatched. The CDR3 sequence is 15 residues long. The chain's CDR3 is CASSLDLAGENEQFF. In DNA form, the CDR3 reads TGTGCCAGCAGCTTGGATCTAGCGGGAGAAAATGAGCAGTTCTTC.

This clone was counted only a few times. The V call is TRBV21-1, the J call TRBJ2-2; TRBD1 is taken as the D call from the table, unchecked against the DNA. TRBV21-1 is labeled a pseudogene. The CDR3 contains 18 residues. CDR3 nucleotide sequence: TGTGCCAGCAGGGGTGGTCGACAGGGGGCACGGTCCACCGGGGAGCTGTTTTTT. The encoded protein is CASRGGRQGARSTGELFF.

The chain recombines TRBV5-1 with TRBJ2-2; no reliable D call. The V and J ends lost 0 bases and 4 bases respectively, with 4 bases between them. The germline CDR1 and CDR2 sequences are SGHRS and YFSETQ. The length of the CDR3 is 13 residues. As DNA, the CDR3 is TGCGCCAGCAGCTTGGACTCCACCGGGGAGCTGTTTTTT. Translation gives CASSLDSTGELFF.

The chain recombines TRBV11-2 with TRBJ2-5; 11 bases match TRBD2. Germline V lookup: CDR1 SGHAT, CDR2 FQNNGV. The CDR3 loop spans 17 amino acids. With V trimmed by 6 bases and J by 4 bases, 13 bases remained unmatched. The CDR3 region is CASSAGTSGIQRETQYF. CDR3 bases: TGTGCCAGCAGTGCCGGGACTAGCGGCATCCAAAGAGAGACCCAGTACTTC.

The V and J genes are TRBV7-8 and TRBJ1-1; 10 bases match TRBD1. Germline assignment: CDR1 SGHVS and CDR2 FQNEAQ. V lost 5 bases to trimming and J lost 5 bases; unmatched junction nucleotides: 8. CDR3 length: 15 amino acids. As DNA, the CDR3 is TGTGCCAGCAGCCCGGGACAGGGGTGGAGGACTGAAGCTTTCTTT. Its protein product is CASSPGQGWRTEAFF.

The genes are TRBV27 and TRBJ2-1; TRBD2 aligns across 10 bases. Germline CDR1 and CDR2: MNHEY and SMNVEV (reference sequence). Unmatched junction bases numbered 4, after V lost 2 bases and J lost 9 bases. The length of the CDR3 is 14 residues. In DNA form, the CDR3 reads TGTGCCAGCAGTTTACTAGCGGGAGTCAGTGAGCAGTTCTTC. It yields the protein CASSLLAGVSEQFF.

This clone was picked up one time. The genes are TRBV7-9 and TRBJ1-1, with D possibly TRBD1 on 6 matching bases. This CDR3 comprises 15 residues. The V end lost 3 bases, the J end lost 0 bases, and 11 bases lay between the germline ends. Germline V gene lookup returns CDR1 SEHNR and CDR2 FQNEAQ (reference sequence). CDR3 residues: CASSFPRGLNTEAFF. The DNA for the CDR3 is TGTGCCAGCAGCTTCCCCAGGGGCCTGAACACTGAAGCTTTCTTT.

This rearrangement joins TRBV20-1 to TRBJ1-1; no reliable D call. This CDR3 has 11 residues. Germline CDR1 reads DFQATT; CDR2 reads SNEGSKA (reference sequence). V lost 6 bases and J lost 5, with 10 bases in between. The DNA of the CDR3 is TGCAGTGCCCGTATGAGGACTGAAGCTTTCTTT. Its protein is CSARMRTEAFF.

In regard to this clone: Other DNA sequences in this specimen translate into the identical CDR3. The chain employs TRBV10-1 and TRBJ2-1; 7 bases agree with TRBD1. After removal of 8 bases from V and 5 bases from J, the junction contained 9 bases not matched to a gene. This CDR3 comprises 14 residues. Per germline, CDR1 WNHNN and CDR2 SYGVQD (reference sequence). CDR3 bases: TGCGCCAGCTCCTCCGGGACAGAAAACAATGAGCAGTTCTTC. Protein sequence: CASSSGTENNEQFF.

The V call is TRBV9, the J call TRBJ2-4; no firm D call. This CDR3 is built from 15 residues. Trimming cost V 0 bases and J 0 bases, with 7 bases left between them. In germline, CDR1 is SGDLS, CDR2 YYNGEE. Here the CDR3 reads CASSVAGVAKNIQYF. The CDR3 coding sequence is TGTGCCAGCAGCGTAGCCGGTGTAGCCAAAAACATTCAGTACTTC.

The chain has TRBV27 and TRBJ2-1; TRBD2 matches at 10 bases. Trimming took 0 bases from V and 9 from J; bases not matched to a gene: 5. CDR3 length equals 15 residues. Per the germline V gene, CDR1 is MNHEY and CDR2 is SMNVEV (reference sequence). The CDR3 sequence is CASSLSLAGAAEQFF. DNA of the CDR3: TGTGCCAGCAGTTTATCCCTAGCGGGAGCGGCTGAGCAGTTCTTC.

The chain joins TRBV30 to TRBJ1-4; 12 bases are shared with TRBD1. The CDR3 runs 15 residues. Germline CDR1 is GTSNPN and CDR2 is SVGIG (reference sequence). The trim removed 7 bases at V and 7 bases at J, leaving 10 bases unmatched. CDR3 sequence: CALTGTGGGGEKLFF. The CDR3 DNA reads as TGTGCCTTGACCGGGACAGGGGGCGGAGGTGAAAAACTGTTTTTT.

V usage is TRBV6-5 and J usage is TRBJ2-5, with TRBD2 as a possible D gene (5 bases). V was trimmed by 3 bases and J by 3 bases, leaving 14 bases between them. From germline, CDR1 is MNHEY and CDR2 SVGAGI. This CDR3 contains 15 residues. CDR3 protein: CASSYSGAREETQYF. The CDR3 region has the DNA TGTGCCAGCAGTTATTCAGGTGCGAGGGAAGAGACCCAGTACTTC.

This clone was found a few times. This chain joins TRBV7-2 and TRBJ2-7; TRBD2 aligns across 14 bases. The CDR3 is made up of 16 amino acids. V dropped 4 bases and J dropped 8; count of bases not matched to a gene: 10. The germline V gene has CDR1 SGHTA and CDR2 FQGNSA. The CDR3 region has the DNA TGTGCCAGCAGCTATCTACCGGGACTAGCGGGAGCAAAGCAGTACTTC. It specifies CASSYLPGLAGAKQYF. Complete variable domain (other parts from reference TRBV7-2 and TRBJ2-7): GAGVSQSPSNKVTEKGKDVELRCDPISGHTALYWYRQSLGQGLEFLIYFQGNSAPDKSGLPSDRFSAERTGGSVSTLTIQRTQQEDSAVYLCASSYLPGLAGAKQYFGPGTRLTVT.